This T cell receptor (beta chain) stems from a study of blood T cells in healthy people across ages. Study findings and constraints: There were more naive CD4+ cells and higher diversity in long-lived donors than in aged donors. Unknown donor CMV status possibly confounded expanded clonotype changes.

A second about 7 to 11 cycle PCR used barcoded and J-beta primers. TCRdb reprocessed the 5' RACE reads via MiXCR and lists one record per CDR3 protein. The sample contains 800,000 or so distinct CDR3 sequences, about 25% of which appear only once. This CDR3 is 14 amino acids long. V gave up 5 bases and J gave up 6 bases; unmatched junction bases: 10. From germline, CDR1 is SGHTA and CDR2 FQGNSA. Worth noting for this clonotype: The antigen is not known.

These same records also appear under a second study, on T cells of mothers and their children.

The receptor was derived from a boy aged 5 to 17 in good health. The genes are TRBV7-2 and TRBJ2-7; 7 bases agree with TRBD2. What was sequenced was blood. CDR3 DNA sequence: TGTGCCAGCAGCCCCAGGAGGTCGGGGGGCGAGCAGTACTTC. It translates to CASSPRRSGGEQYF.